The present entry profiles one T cell receptor beta chain with its context. V lost 0 bases to trimming and J lost 2 bases, with 5 bases between them. Per germline, CDR1 GTSNPN and CDR2 SVGIG (reference sequence). The CDR3 extends over 13 amino acids. The data belong to a study of shared clonotypes between healthy human individuals. Study overall: Serving as donors were a couple of women and a few men, whose ages spanned 18 to 49. For every donor, three CD4 naive, three CD4 memory, two CD8 naive and one CD8 memory plates were used.

Deep was the level used in running the assay. Libraries were prepared by immunoSEQ multiplex PCR; TCRdb keeps only in-frame clonotypes and omits some of them. Of approximately 980,000 clones in the sample, over 75% were seen once. Sequenced: memory CD4+ T cells sorted from blood. Subset here: CD45RA-negative fraction. The sequence came from a man younger than 35 in good health. V usage is TRBV30 and J usage is TRBJ1-3; D is unclear. The CDR3 DNA reads as TGTGCCTGGAGTGTATCCGCTGGAAACACCATATATTTT. It codes for CAWSVSAGNTIYF. Combining the CDR3 with reference TRBV30 and TRBJ1-3 gives the whole variable domain SQTIHQWPATLVQPVGSPLSLECTVEGTSNPNLYWYRQAAGRGLQLLFYSVGIGQISSEVPQNLSASRPQDRQFILSSKKLLLSDSGFYLCAWSVSAGNTIYFGEGSWLTVV.